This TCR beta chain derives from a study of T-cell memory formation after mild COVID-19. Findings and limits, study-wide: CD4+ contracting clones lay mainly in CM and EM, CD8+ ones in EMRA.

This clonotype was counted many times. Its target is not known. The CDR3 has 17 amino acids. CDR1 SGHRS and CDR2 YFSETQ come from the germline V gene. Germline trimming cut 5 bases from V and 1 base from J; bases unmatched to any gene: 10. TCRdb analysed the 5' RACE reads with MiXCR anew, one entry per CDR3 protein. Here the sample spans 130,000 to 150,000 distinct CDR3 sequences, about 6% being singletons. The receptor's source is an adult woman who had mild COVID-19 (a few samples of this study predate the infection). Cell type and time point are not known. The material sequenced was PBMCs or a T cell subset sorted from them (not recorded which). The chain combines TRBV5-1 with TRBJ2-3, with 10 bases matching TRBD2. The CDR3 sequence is CASRDSTSGIGTDTQYF. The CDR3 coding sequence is TGCGCCAGCAGGGATAGTACTAGCGGGATAGGCACAGATACGCAGTATTTT.